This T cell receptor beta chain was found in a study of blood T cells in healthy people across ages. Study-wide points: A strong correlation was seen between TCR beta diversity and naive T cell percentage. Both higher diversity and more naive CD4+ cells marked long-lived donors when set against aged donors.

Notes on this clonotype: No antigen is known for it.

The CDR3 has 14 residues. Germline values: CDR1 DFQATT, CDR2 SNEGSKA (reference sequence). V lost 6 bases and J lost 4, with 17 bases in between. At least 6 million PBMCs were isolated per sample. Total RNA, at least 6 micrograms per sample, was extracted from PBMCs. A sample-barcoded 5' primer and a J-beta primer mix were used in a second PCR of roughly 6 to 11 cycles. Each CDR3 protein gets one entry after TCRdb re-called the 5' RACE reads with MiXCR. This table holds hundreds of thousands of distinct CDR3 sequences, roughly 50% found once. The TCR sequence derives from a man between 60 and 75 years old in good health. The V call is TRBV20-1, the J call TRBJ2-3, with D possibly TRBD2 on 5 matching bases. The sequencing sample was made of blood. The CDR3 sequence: CSALDGGGADTQYF. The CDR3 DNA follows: TGCAGTGCCCTCGACGGAGGAGGCGCAGATACGCAGTATTTT.